Here is one TCR beta chain with its context. Repertoires were generated with immunoSEQ multiplex PCR, while TCRdb's copy carries only in-frame clones and drops some. The table has 75,000 to 95,000 clones, about 87% seen once. This CDR3 is 13 amino acids long. V dropped 5 bases and J dropped 1 base, with 8 bases sitting between them. The germline V gene has CDR1 MNHEY and CDR2 SMNVEV (reference sequence). The data stem from a study of OX40 agonist ivuxolimab in advanced cancers. Study background: Given to patients was ivuxolimab, an agonistic anti-OX40 (CD134) antibody. Among those treated, three patients had partial responses, one with hepatocellular carcinoma and two with cutaneous melanoma.

This receptor was identified in an adult with an advanced solid tumor such as melanoma, head and neck, liver or kidney cancer. Sequencing was performed on CD4+ or CD8+ T cells sorted from blood, taken in a trial of the OX40 agonist ivuxolimab. The chain has TRBV27 and TRBJ1-1; D is uncertain. CDR3 nucleotide sequence: TGTGCCAGCAGTCCCGGATGGAACACTGAAGCTTTCTTT. Encoded protein: CASSPGWNTEAFF.